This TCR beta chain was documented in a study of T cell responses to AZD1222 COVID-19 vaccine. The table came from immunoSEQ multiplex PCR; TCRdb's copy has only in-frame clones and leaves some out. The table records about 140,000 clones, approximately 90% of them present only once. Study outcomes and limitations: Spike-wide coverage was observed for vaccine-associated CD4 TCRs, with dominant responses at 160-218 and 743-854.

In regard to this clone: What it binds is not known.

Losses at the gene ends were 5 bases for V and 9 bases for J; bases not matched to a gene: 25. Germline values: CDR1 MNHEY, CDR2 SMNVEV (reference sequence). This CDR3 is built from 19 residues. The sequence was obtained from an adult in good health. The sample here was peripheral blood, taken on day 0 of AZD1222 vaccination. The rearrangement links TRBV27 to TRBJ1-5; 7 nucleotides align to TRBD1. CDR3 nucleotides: TGTGCCAGCAGTCTCACATTCGAAAGGGACAGTCTAAGGGGTCGGCCCCAGCATTTT. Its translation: CASSLTFERDSLRGRPQHF.